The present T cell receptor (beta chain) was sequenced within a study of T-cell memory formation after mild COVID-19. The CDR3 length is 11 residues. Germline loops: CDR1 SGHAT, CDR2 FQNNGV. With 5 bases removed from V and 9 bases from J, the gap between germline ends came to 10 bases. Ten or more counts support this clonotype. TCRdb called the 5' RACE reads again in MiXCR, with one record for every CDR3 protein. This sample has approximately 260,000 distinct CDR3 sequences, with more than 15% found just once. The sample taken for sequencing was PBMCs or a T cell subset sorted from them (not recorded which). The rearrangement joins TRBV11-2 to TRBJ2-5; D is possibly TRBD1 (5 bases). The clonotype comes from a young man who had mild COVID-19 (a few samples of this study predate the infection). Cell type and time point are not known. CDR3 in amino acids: CASSPGPSQYF. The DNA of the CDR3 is TGTGCCAGCAGCCCAGGGCCTTCCCAGTACTTC.